The T cell receptor (beta chain) described here comes from a study of T cells in Graves' hyperthyroidism and ophthalmopathy (dated by TCRdb to between 2018 and 2021). Broadly, across the study: Peripheral blood samples were taken at the time of initial diagnosis, prior to any treatment. TCR V-J signatures able to tell the groups apart were searched for in a discovery cohort of more than 90 patients, of whom more than 40 had Graves' ophthalmopathy and 55 to 65 had stable Graves' hyperthyroidism. Prospective prediction of ophthalmopathy was tested in an independent validation cohort consisting of about 19 hyperthyroidism patients and around 16 patients who later progressed to ophthalmopathy. For training and testing, the 80 to 100 patients in the discovery cohort were randomly divided in a 7:3 ratio. Thyroid tissue and blood T-cell repertoires from over 5 Graves' hyperthyroidism patients were also compared in the study. Following sampling, methimazole starting at 30 mg daily was given to hyperthyroidism patients, and high-dose intravenous methylprednisolone was given to ophthalmopathy patients. The paper reports TCR Vbeta CDR3 sequencing of approximately 140 peripheral blood samples: around 41 ophthalmopathy, under 80 hyperthyroidism and around 17 progressor patients.

Comments on this clonotype: Its cognate antigen has yet to be identified. Per-base qualities were not stored, and no clone one base away is much larger.

Moderately to severely active disease, a Clinical Activity Score of at least 3, a NOSPECS grade of at least 4, and a duration under 3 months were present in ophthalmopathy patients. Any patient with an uncontrolled infection, another autoimmune disease, pregnancy or lactation was excluded. Diagnoses relied on clinical symptoms, serum thyroxine and TRAb, thyroid ultrasound and orbital computed tomography. Ficoll-Paque density gradient centrifugation was used to isolate PBMCs from under 11 ml of fresh peripheral blood. Total RNA was extracted using Trizol reagent, and RNA quality was assessed on an Agilent 2100 Bioanalyzer. TCR beta CDR3 regions were amplified from RNA transcripts. For the first round of RT-PCR on the TCR CDR3, the HTBI primer set was used together with the Qiagen OneStep RT-PCR kit. A second multiplex PCR round built the libraries, followed by size selection and purification. The libraries were sequenced on an Illumina HiSeq2000 using paired-end 100 bp reads. On the study's bioinformatics: Raw data were processed with SOAPnuke, discarding reads with adapters, uncalled bases, mean Phred below 15, or no exact constant-primer or identifier match. COPE v1.2.5 was used to merge high-quality paired reads, and clonotypes were defined as unique nucleotide sequences. MiTCR v1.1 was used to align the clonotypes against IMGT TRBV, TRBD and TRBJ reference segments. The analysis was restricted to V-J combinations with a frequency above 0.0001, which together covered 99.2% of the repertoires. A TCS score was defined as the ratio of F50 (clonal expansion) to E x V (chaos), with BLOSUM62-based TCRdist applied between CDR3 peptides within each V-J. Welch's t-statistics and random forest reduced approximately 520 V-J features to 10 to 15, which were used in a naive Bayes classifier (R e1071). Using fastp trimming at Q25 and MiXCR clonotype assembly, TCRdb reanalyzed the public sequencing data and kept in-frame beta chains. Each CDR3 protein appears once, grouped with its most common genes and DNA. Clone size and V and J calls follow TCRdb, not the original study. The sample table contains about 640,000 distinct CDR3 sequences; only one count was recorded for less than 25% of them. Of the sample, about 34% is held by the ten largest clones.

What the research found in general, with its limitations: Most expanded thyroid clonotypes (frequency above 0.001) were also found in blood, which suggests that blood repertoires may mirror thyroid immune responses. In cross-validation, a model built on a 13 V-J signature told ophthalmopathy apart from stable hyperthyroidism with over 85% sensitivity and approximately 84% specificity, and in testing the same model reached 80%/75%. During validation, the model predicted progression to ophthalmopathy a median of about 6.3 months ahead of onset, with almost 71% sensitivity and about 72% specificity. Sample size was not statistically predetermined, and blinding of investigators to group allocation was not performed.

Deletion took 7 bases off V and 4 bases off J, with a span of 16 bases between the germline ends. CDR1 and CDR2 are read off the germline V gene as SGHTA and FQGTGA. The CDR3 numbers 14 residues from cysteine through phenylalanine. Here the CDR3 DNA is all that survives: 42 bases in frame from base 1. The chain couples TRBV7-3 to TRBJ2-5; no D gene call is confident. The sequenced sample consisted of blood. The TCR was taken from a man aged 25 to 45 with Graves' ophthalmopathy. CDR3 loop: CASKAPEFPETQYF. DNA sequence: TGTGCCAGCAAGGCCCCGGAATTCCCAGAGACCCAGTACTTC.